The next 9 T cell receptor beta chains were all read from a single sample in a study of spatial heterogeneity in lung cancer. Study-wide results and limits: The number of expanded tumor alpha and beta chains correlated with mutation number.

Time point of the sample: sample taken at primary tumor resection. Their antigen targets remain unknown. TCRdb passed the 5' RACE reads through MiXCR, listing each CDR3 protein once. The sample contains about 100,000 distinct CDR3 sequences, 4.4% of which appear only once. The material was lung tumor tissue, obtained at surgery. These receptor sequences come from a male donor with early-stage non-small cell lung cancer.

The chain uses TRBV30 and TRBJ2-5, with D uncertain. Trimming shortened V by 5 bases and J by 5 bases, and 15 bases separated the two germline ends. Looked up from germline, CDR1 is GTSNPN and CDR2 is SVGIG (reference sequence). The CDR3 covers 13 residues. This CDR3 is CAWGDLTMETQYF. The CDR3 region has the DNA TGTGCCTGGGGAGACCTCACGATGGAGACCCAGTACTTC.

The CDR3: CASSLGQGAGELFF. The CDR3 DNA reads TGTGCCAGCTCACTGGGACAGGGAGCCGGGGAGCTGTTTTTT. This chain connects TRBV18 to TRBJ2-2; 9 bases are shared with TRBD1. From germline, CDR1 is KGHSH and CDR2 LQKENI. V was pared by 4 bases and J by 6 bases, with 3 bases of the junction left unmatched. The length of the CDR3 is 14 residues.

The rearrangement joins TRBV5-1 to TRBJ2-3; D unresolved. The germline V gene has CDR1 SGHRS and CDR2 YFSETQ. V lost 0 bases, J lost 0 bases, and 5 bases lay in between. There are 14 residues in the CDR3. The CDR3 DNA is TGCGCCAGCAGCTTGGATCCCAGCACAGATACGCAGTATTTT. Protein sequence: CASSLDPSTDTQYF. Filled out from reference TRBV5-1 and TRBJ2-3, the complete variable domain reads KAGVTQTPRYLIKTRGQQVTLSCSPISGHRSVSWYQQTPGQGLQFLFEYFSETQRNKGNFPGRFSGRQFSNSRSEMNVSTLELGDSALYLCASSLDPSTDTQYFGPGTRLTVL.

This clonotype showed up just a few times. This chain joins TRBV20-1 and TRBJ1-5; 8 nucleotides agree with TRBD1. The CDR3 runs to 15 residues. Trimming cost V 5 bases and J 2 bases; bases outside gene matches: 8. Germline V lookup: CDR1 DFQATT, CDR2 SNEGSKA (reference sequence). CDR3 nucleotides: TGCAGTGCTCTGGACAGGGTTCGGGGCAATCAGCCCCAGCATTTT. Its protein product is CSALDRVRGNQPQHF.

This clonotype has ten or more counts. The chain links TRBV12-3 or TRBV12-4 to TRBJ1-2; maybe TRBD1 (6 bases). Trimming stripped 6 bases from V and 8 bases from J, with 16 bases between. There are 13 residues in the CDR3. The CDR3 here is CASSPGARGGYTF. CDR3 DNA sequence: TGTGCCAGCAGCCCCGGGGCCAGGGGAGGCTACACCTTC.

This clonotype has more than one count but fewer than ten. This CDR3 is CASNSGLAGEQFF. Written as DNA, the CDR3 is TGTGCCAGCAATTCGGGGCTAGCCGGCGAGCAGTTCTTC. This chain joins TRBV28 and TRBJ2-1; D is perhaps TRBD1 or TRBD2 (5 bases each). V shed 7 bases and J shed 10 bases, with 17 bases lying between them. CDR1 and CDR2 (germline): MDHEN, SYDVKM. This CDR3 contains 13 residues.

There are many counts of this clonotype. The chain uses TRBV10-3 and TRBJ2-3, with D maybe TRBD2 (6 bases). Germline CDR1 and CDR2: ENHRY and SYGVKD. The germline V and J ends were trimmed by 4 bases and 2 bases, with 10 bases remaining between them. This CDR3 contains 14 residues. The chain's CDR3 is CAISASADTDTQYF. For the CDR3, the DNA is TGTGCCATCAGTGCTAGCGCCGACACAGATACGCAGTATTTT.

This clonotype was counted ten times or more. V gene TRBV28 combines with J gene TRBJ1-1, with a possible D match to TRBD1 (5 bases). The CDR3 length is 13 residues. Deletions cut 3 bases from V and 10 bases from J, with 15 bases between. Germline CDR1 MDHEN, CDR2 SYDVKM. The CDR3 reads CASSLRGGGPAFF. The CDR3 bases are TGTGCCAGCAGTTTGAGGGGCGGCGGACCAGCTTTCTTT.

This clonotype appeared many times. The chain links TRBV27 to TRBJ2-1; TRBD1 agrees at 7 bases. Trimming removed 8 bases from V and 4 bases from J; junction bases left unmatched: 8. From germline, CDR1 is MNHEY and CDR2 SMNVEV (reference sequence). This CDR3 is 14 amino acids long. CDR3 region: CASGTGVLYNEQFF. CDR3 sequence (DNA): TGTGCCAGCGGAACAGGGGTTCTATACAATGAGCAGTTCTTC.